Detailed here is one T cell receptor (beta chain). The data originate from a study of blood T cell repertoires in COVID-19. Study as a whole: Collection of acute and convalescent COVID-19 samples took place in the United States, Italy and Spain. The cDNA or gDNA used as material had been derived from T cells, B-cell-depleted T cells, or PBMCs.

Original handling: The assay estimated nucleated cells by amplifying reference gene primers. Here immunoSEQ multiplex PCR was the method, and the copy in TCRdb shows in-frame clones only, minus some. V, J and clone size are taken as reported in that table, and D and trimming were inferred from the DNA itself. Of about 190,000 clones listed, around 79% were seen once; the top ten hold about 13%. The CDR3 totals 17 residues. With V trimmed by 3 bases and J by 4 bases, 11 bases remained unmatched. Germline lookup yields CDR1 LGHNA and CDR2 YNFKEQ. The receptor comes from a man over 45 who had recovered from COVID-19. What was sequenced was peripheral blood. The chain is built from TRBV4-2 and TRBJ2-1; 8 positions match TRBD2. The CDR3 DNA sequence: TGTGCCAGCAGCCAGAATCTCGGACTAGCAGGTTACAATGAGCAGTTCTTC. Translation: CASSQNLGLAGYNEQFF.